This TCR beta chain was recovered during a study of T cells in Graves' hyperthyroidism and ophthalmopathy. Study-wide results and caveats: By a 13 V-J model, ophthalmopathy was set apart from stable hyperthyroidism.

These patients, aged 18 to 65, had recently diagnosed hyperthyroidism lasting under 2 months. Diagnostic assessment was based on clinical symptoms, serum thyroxine and TRAb, thyroid ultrasound and orbital computed tomography. PBMCs were obtained from 9.5 to 10 ml fresh peripheral blood. This clonotype has more than one count but fewer than ten. Antigen: not known. This CDR3 contains 15 residues. Germline CDR1 SGHNT, CDR2 YENEEA. Deletions cut 5 bases from V and 5 bases from J, with 13 bases between. The investigators amplified TCR beta CDR3 regions from RNA transcripts. HTBI primers were the set used in a first-round RT-PCR of the TCR CDR3. TCRdb ran MiXCR on the multiplex PCR reads and lists one entry per CDR3 protein. The table shows approximately 210,000 distinct CDR3 sequences, with about 15% occurring only once.

V usage is TRBV11-3 and J usage is TRBJ2-6; D remains unclear. Input material: blood. The receptor was derived from a man aged 50-60 years with Graves' hyperthyroidism. CDR3: CASSPEAPWANVLTF. The CDR3 nucleotides are TGTGCCAGCAGCCCCGAGGCCCCTTGGGCCAACGTCCTGACTTTC.